This TCR beta chain originates from a study of read filtering for tumor transcriptome and immune sequencing (dated by TCRdb to the early 2020s). The study in broad terms: The cohort consisted of around 18 male and over twelve female patients, with a mean age of approximately 66 years and an age range of roughly 40 to 85. By revised international staging, under 10 patients were R-ISS I, 15 to 20 were R-ISS II and roughly 7 were R-ISS III. After DNase treatment, whole-transcriptome libraries were prepared using the TruSeq RNA Access Library Prep Kit. Per sample, about 4 to 10.27 million TCR-region mapped reads were obtained with IR-seq, compared with only roughly 85 to 1273 with RNA-seq. Using the same bone marrow samples, the study ran both targeted immune repertoire sequencing and bulk whole-transcriptome sequencing and then compared the TCR repertoires from each method. As a main aim, a read-filtering strategy for immune repertoire data was addressed, with the specific question being whether clonotypes supported by a single read should be removed. Study-level results and caveats: In IR-seq, single-read clonotypes were approximately 80% of clonotypes but about 3.5% of total reads; in RNA-seq they were over 65% of clonotypes and about 40% of reads. When single-read clonotypes were removed, the proportions of shared clonotypes in IR-seq and RNA-seq correlated more strongly. Compared with RNA-seq, IR-seq captured clonotypes at much greater depth and more reliably, and a smaller IR-seq throughput was enough to identify most of the shared clonotypes. The sorted CD138-negative fraction was composed of a mixed bone marrow immune population rather than of purified T cells.

Taken from cysteine to phenylalanine, the CDR3 has 17 residues. Only the CDR3 portion is preserved as DNA: 51 bases, with reading frame beginning at the first base. V lost 5 bases and J lost 0 bases, and the count of bases not matched to a germline gene is 11. CDR1 SGHTA and CDR2 FQGNSA were looked up in the germline V gene. Each patient had bone marrow sampled at the time of active disease. Ficoll-Hypaque density gradient centrifugation was used to isolate bone marrow mononuclear cells. Myeloma plasma cells were removed and CD138-negative cells were obtained by negative selection following labeling with CD138 magnetic microbeads on a MACS separator. Flow cytometry on an Attune NxT with CD138 antibodies was used to check the purity of the isolated cells. Total RNA was extracted with TRIzol reagent and quantified with a NanoDrop spectrophotometer. For each patient, paired RNA-seq and IR-seq were run on the CD138-negative bone marrow sample from that patient.

To note about this clonotype: Its antigen target is currently unknown. This may come from a read error, since a much larger clone is one base off.

The Immunoverse kit was used to build TCR libraries from 400 ng RNA, with molecular barcoded adaptors covering alpha/delta and beta/gamma chains. The same RNA used for transcriptome sequencing was used for TCR library preparation. An Illumina HiSeq 4000 with 2 x 150 cycles was used to sequence the TCR libraries. Regarding the original processing steps: Using MiXCR, which included quality filtering and error correction, TCR reads were aligned to human V, D, J and C references and then assembled into CDR3 clonotypes. The tcR package in R was used to analyze clonotype counts and gene usage diversity. Raw mapping reads were checked after the RNA-seq reads had been mapped by STAR aligner version 2.5.3a onto the human GRCh37 genome. To test how sequencing depth affects detected clonotypes, IR-seq fastq files were randomly downsampled with Seqtk 1.3. The public reads were run again by TCRdb, first through fastp at Q25 and then through MiXCR, and only productive beta chains were kept. A single entry per CDR3 protein holds the most common genes and DNA from its merged rows. The V and J calls and clone size are TCRdb's, not the authors'. This sample lists 100,000 to 150,000 distinct CDR3 sequences; less than 15% were detected once. The ten biggest clones cover 7.5% to 9.5% of the sample.

The chain is encoded by TRBV7-2 joined to TRBJ2-3, with TRBD2 matching 7 junction bases. The source is a donor aged 40 or older with multiple myeloma. Specimen: a population of CD138-negative cells sorted from bone marrow. Explained via the paper, the cell subset or site label denotes: bone marrow mononuclear cells depleted of CD138+ plasma/myeloma cells by negative magnetic selection. The CDR3 region reads CASSTLPAGTSTDTQYF. The bases read TGTGCCAGCAGCACCCTGCCAGCGGGGACTAGCACAGATACGCAGTATTTT.